The next 31 T cell receptor beta chains were all read from a single sample in a study of regulatory T cells in long-lasting Graves disease. Time point of the sample: newly diagnosed GD, antithyroid drugs for less than 3 months. From RNA extracted from PBMCs, the TCR library was made. In building TCR beta libraries, iRepertoire HTBI primers were used together with Arm-PCR of CDR3 regions. TCRdb itself ran the multiplex PCR reads through MiXCR, one entry per CDR3 protein. The sample lists just over 600,000 distinct CDR3 sequences, 16% occurring once. These data were also reused for a study on T cells in Graves' hyperthyroidism and ophthalmopathy.

The specimen was peripheral blood mononuclear cells (PBMCs), collected at new diagnosis, from a patient treated with antithyroid drugs. The origin of the receptors is a woman under 40 with Graves disease.

This clonotype has ten or more counts. The chain uses TRBV27 and TRBJ2-7, with 8 positions matching TRBD2. V lost 5 bases and J lost 0; bases outside the gene matches: 9. The CDR3 covers 16 residues. Looked up from germline, CDR1 is MNHEY and CDR2 is SMNVEV (reference sequence). CDR3 DNA: TGTGCCAGCAGTCCAGCGAGGGCGGGAGGCTCCTACGAGCAGTACTTC. Its translation: CASSPARAGGSYEQYF.

V is TRBV12-3 or TRBV12-4 and J is TRBJ2-1, with TRBD2 matching 10 bases. V shed 6 bases, J shed 5 bases, and the junction held 7 bases outside the gene matches. CDR3 length equals 15 residues. Here the CDR3 reads CASRLLAGTDNEQFF. The CDR3 DNA reads TGTGCCAGCAGACTACTAGCGGGAACTGACAATGAGCAGTTCTTC.

The rearrangement links TRBV3-1 to TRBJ2-5; D may be TRBD2 (5 bases). V was trimmed by 1 base and J by 11 bases, leaving 14 bases between them. The CDR3 spans 13 residues. Germline assignment: CDR1 LGHDT and CDR2 YNNKEL (reference sequence). The CDR3 here is CASSQGGPGSQYF. The DNA for the CDR3 is TGTGCCAGCAGCCAAGGTGGGCCGGGGTCTCAGTACTTC.

The gene calls are TRBV19 and TRBJ1-5; TRBD1 might be the D (5 bases). Trimming shortened V by 3 bases and J by 7 bases, and 13 bases separated the two germline ends. Germline CDR1 is LNHDA and CDR2 is SQIVND (reference sequence). There are 14 residues in the CDR3. The CDR3: CASSISQGGQPQHF. In DNA, the CDR3 is TGTGCCAGTAGTATTTCGCAGGGCGGCCAGCCCCAGCATTTT. The entire variable domain, with the rest obtained from reference TRBV19 and TRBJ1-5, is as follows: DGGITQSPKYLFRKEGQNVTLSCEQNLNHDAMYWYRQDPGQGLRLIYYSQIVNDFQKGDIAEGYSVSREKKESFPLTVTSAQKNPTAFYLCASSISQGGQPQHFGDGTRLSIL.

The sample holds many counts of this clonotype. This chain connects TRBV15 to TRBJ2-5, with a possible D match to TRBD1 (5 bases). V lost 5 bases to trimming and J lost 7 bases, with 11 bases between them. This CDR3 is built from 12 residues. Germline V gene data show CDR1 as LNHNV and CDR2 as YYDKDF (reference sequence). CDR3 coding DNA: TGTGCCACCAGCCTTACAACAGGGACCCAGTACTTC. Its translation: CATSLTTGTQYF.

This clonotype has a count of ten or more. The chain uses TRBV20-1 and TRBJ2-1; TRBD1 or TRBD2 may be the D gene (7 bases each). V was pared by 4 bases and J by 8 bases, with 12 bases between. Germline lookup yields CDR1 DFQATT and CDR2 SNEGSKA (reference sequence). The CDR3 loop spans 12 amino acids. CDR3 amino acids: CSAIRGGHEQFF. CDR3 in DNA: TGCAGTGCTATCAGGGGGGGGCATGAGCAGTTCTTC.

This clonotype was counted at least ten times. The chain links TRBV6-2 or TRBV6-3 to TRBJ1-5, with a tentative D call TRBD1 (6 bases). The CDR3 loop spans 17 amino acids. V lost 2 bases, J lost 2 bases, and 16 bases lay in between. Per the germline V gene, CDR1 is MNHEY and CDR2 is SVGEGT. CDR3 region: CASSYGPQGTGNQPQHF. The CDR3 region has the DNA TGTGCCAGCAGTTACGGCCCACAGGGTACGGGCAATCAGCCCCAGCATTTT.

The chain uses TRBV20-1 and TRBJ2-1; 11 nucleotides match TRBD2. Germline V gene sequence: CDR1 DFQATT, CDR2 SNEGSKA (reference sequence). After removal of 3 bases from V and 3 bases from J, the junction contained 10 bases not matched to a gene. The CDR3 consists of 17 residues. CDR3 DNA: TGCAGTGCTAGTAGCGGGAGGGCCATCATGGACTACAATGAGCAGTTCTTC. It translates to CSASSGRAIMDYNEQFF.

The gene calls are TRBV20-1 and TRBJ1-5; a weak D match, TRBD1 (6 bases). The CDR3 spans 18 residues. CDR1 is DFQATT, CDR2 SNEGSKA, per germline (reference sequence). The ends were cut back, 2 bases at V and 0 bases at J, with 20 bases in the middle. The CDR3 region is CSARPQGALLYSNQPQHF. The CDR3 DNA follows: TGCAGTGCTAGACCACAGGGAGCCCTTTTATATAGCAATCAGCCCCAGCATTTT.

This clonotype has only a few counts. J is TRBJ1-2 and V is TRBV28; TRBD1 aligns across 9 bases. The junction had 10 bases not matched to a gene; V was cut back by 5 bases and J by 6 bases. The CDR3 length is 15 residues. In germline, CDR1 is MDHEN, CDR2 SYDVKM. CDR3 bases: TGTGCCAGCAGTCCCCAGGACAGGGGAGACAATGGCTACACCTTC. It codes for CASSPQDRGDNGYTF.

This chain joins TRBV6-5 and TRBJ1-5; TRBD1 aligns across 7 bases. Germline V gene data show CDR1 as MNHEY and CDR2 as SVGAGI. The CDR3 contains 17 residues. V was pared by 0 bases and J by 3 bases, with 8 bases of the junction left unmatched. DNA of the CDR3: TGTGCCAGCAGTTACTCAACCAGACAGGGTTACAATCAGCCCCAGCATTTT. Its translation: CASSYSTRQGYNQPQHF.

The chain carries TRBV14 and TRBJ2-5, with TRBD2 identical over 13 bases. Germline V CDR1 and CDR2: SGHDN, FVKESK. This CDR3 is built from 16 residues. J was trimmed by 2 bases and V by 4 bases; bases with no gene match: 4. The DNA for the CDR3 is TGTGCCAGCAGCCGCGGGACTAGCGGGGTTCAAGAGACCCAGTACTTC. Protein sequence: CASSRGTSGVQETQYF. The variable domain in full, completed from reference TRBV14 and TRBJ2-5, reads EAGVTQFPSHSVIEKGQTVTLRCDPISGHDNLYWYRRVMGKEIKFLLHFVKESKQDESGMPNNRFLAERTGGTYSTLKVQPAELEDSGVYFCASSRGTSGVQETQYFGPGTRLLVL.

The chain combines TRBV27 with TRBJ1-1; 9 positions agree with TRBD1. This CDR3 has 15 amino acids. Germline values: CDR1 MNHEY, CDR2 SMNVEV (reference sequence). V trimming: 10 bases; J trimming: 6 bases; junction bases outside the gene matches: 15. The CDR3 sequence is CATKLQGARGAEAFF. The CDR3 DNA reads TGTGCCACCAAACTACAGGGGGCAAGGGGGGCTGAAGCTTTCTTT.

As concerns this clonotype: This is likely an artifact of a read error, given a far larger clone one base away. The CDR3 loop is CASGAQPHYGYTF. DNA for the CDR3: TGTGCCAGCGGCGCACAGCCTCACTATGGCTACACCTTC. V is TRBV28 and J is TRBJ1-2; D is unclear. The CDR3 contains 13 residues. With 8 bases removed from V and 3 bases from J, the gap between germline ends came to 13 bases. CDR1 is MDHEN and CDR2 is SYDVKM in the germline V gene.

At least ten counts were recorded for this clonotype. The chain couples TRBV28 to TRBJ1-1; D not certain. The CDR3 consists of 15 residues. Germline CDR1 is MDHEN and CDR2 is SYDVKM. Trimming left V 6 bases short and J 5 bases short, with 19 bases between. The DNA for the CDR3 is TGTGCCAGCAGGGTCTCCGGGCCTAGAAGGACTGAAGCTTTCTTT. Translating it yields CASRVSGPRRTEAFF.

The gene calls are TRBV5-1 and TRBJ2-5; 7 bases agree with TRBD1. The V segment lost 4 bases and the J segment 4 bases; nucleotides outside the gene matches: 13. The germline gives CDR1 SGHRS, CDR2 YFSETQ. The CDR3 runs to 16 residues. CDR3: CASSPDLQGWGETQYF. CDR3 nucleotides: TGCGCCAGCAGCCCGGACCTACAGGGGTGGGGAGAGACCCAGTACTTC.

This clonotype appeared many times. The genes are TRBV20-1 and TRBJ2-2; 12 nucleotides agree with TRBD2. The CDR3 loop spans 15 amino acids. After removal of 4 bases from V and 9 bases from J, the junction contained 9 bases not matched to a gene. The germline CDR1 and CDR2 sequences are DFQATT and SNEGSKA (reference sequence). CDR3 sequence (DNA): TGCAGTGCTACGACTAGCGGGAGTCTCGTCCGGGAGCTGTTTTTT. Amino acids: CSATTSGSLVRELFF.

In this sample, this clonotype turned up many times. J is TRBJ2-5 and V is TRBV20-1, with a tentative D call TRBD2 (5 bases). V was pared by 3 bases and J by 3 bases, with 8 bases between. Germline CDR1 DFQATT, CDR2 SNEGSKA (reference sequence). This CDR3 region has 12 residues. In DNA form, the CDR3 reads TGCAGTGCTAGCGGAGGCGAAGAGACCCAGTACTTC. It translates to CSASGGEETQYF.

This clonotype occurred a few times. The rearrangement links TRBV7-9 to TRBJ2-2, with 9 bases fitting TRBD1. Trimming at V came to 1 base and at J to 10 bases, leaving 4 bases not matched to a gene. CDR1 and CDR2 (germline): SEHNR, FQNEAQ (reference sequence). The CDR3 loop spans 14 amino acids. The CDR3: CASSLEGQGVELFF. Here the CDR3 DNA reads TGTGCCAGCAGCTTAGAGGGACAGGGTGTGGAGCTGTTTTTT.

Only a few counts were recorded for this clonotype. The chain uses TRBV3-1 and TRBJ2-7, with TRBD2 matching over 7 bases. This CDR3 contains 16 residues. Per the germline V gene, CDR1 is LGHDT and CDR2 is YNNKEL (reference sequence). V shed 1 base and J 0 bases; nucleotides not matched to a gene: 6. The CDR3 loop is CASSQGAPSGSYEQYF. The CDR3 bases are TGTGCCAGCAGCCAAGGAGCGCCTAGCGGCTCCTACGAGCAGTACTTC.

This clonotype was counted only a few times. The rearrangement links TRBV27 to TRBJ2-7; weak D call: TRBD1 (5 bases). Germline V gene data show CDR1 as MNHEY and CDR2 as SMNVEV (reference sequence). V lost 5 bases and J lost 0, with 14 bases in between. The CDR3 sequence is 15 residues long. Written as DNA, the CDR3 is TGTGCCAGCAGTATGCTTACAGGATTCTCCTACGAGCAGTACTTC. Amino acids: CASSMLTGFSYEQYF.

The V gene is TRBV5-4, the J gene TRBJ1-6, with TRBD1 matching 8 bases. CDR1 SGHNT and CDR2 YYREEE come from the germline V gene (reference sequence). After removal of 0 bases from V and 8 bases from J, the junction contained 4 bases not matched to a gene. CDR3 length: 15 amino acids. The CDR3 nucleotides read TGTGCCAGCAGCTTGGCGCAGGGGGCACATTCACCCCTCCACTTT. Translation gives CASSLAQGAHSPLHF.

Turning to this clonotype: A much larger clone differs by one base, so this may be a read error. This chain joins TRBV20-1 and TRBJ2-3; 8 bases line up with TRBD2. The CDR3 extends over 14 amino acids. Germline V CDR1 and CDR2: DFQATT, SNEGSKA (reference sequence). The CDR3 protein is CSAPWRTSTDTHYF. The CDR3 nucleotides read TGCAGTGCTCCCTGGCGGACTAGCACAGATACGCATTATTTT.

This clonotype was counted ten times or more. This rearrangement joins TRBV20-1 to TRBJ1-1; 7 nucleotides match TRBD1. The ends lost 5 bases at V and 4 bases at J; junction bases unmatched: 1. The germline CDR1 and CDR2 sequences are DFQATT and SNEGSKA (reference sequence). The CDR3 is 11 amino acids. The CDR3 reads CSAQGGTEAFF. CDR3 in DNA: TGCAGTGCTCAGGGGGGCACTGAAGCTTTCTTT.

This clonotype was seen more than once but under ten times. The chain is built from TRBV10-3 and TRBJ2-1; no clear D. Trimming removed 2 bases at V and 3 bases at J, with 11 bases between. The CDR3 totals 15 residues. Germline V gene data show CDR1 as ENHRY and CDR2 as SYGVKD. The CDR3 region is CAISERGTRYNEQFF. The CDR3 DNA reads as TGTGCCATCAGTGAGCGAGGCACTCGCTACAATGAGCAGTTCTTC.

Comment on this clonotype: The junction differs from germline at one of its ends, possibly a read error. This chain connects TRBV6-1 to TRBJ1-1, with a weak D call TRBD1 (6 bases). The CDR3 totals 14 residues. Germline CDR1 reads MNHNS; CDR2 reads SASEGT. This chain's CDR3 is CASSEWDTNTEASF. DNA of the CDR3: TGTGCCAGCAGTGAATGGGACACCAACACTGAAGCTTCCTTT.

This clonotype was detected only a few times. J is TRBJ2-7 and V is TRBV6-2 or TRBV6-3, with TRBD1 matching 7 bases. Trimming removed 6 bases from V and 1 base from J; junction bases left unmatched: 6. CDR3 length: 14 amino acids. The germline V gene encodes CDR1 MNHEY and CDR2 SVGEGT. In DNA form, the CDR3 reads TGTGCCAGCAGGTACAAACAGGGGTCCTACGAGCAGTACTTC. This gives the protein CASRYKQGSYEQYF.

The chain uses TRBV12-3 or TRBV12-4 and TRBJ2-5; the D is unclear. The V end lost 6 bases, the J end lost 10 bases, and 12 bases lay between the germline ends. The CDR3 runs to 11 residues. DNA for the CDR3: TGTGCCAGCAGGGTATCGGTCGACCAGTACTTC. It translates to CASRVSVDQYF.

Ten or more counts support this clonotype. V gene TRBV11-2 combines with J gene TRBJ2-7; D unresolved. This CDR3 contains 12 residues. Trimming took 0 bases from V and 6 from J, leaving 6 bases between them. Per germline, CDR1 SGHAT and CDR2 FQNNGV. The CDR3 bases are TGTGCCAGCAGCTTAGACCAGAGCGAGCAGTACTTC. It translates to CASSLDQSEQYF.

This clonotype came up many times. The chain recombines TRBV7-8 with TRBJ2-1; TRBD1 is a possible D gene (5 bases). The CDR3 length is 15 residues. CDR1 is SGHVS, CDR2 FQNEAQ, per germline. The germline V and J ends were trimmed by 1 base and 3 bases, with 10 bases remaining between them. This CDR3 is CASSLERQRYNEQFF. CDR3 nucleotide sequence: TGTGCCAGCAGCTTAGAGAGACAGCGCTACAATGAGCAGTTCTTC.

This clonotype was recorded at least ten times. J is TRBJ2-7 and V is TRBV2; D is ambiguous. This CDR3 is built from 12 residues. Trimming removed 5 bases from V and 3 bases from J, with 8 bases in between. Germline CDR1 SNHLY, CDR2 FYNNEI. As DNA, the CDR3 is TGTGCCAGCAGTTGGTCCTACTACGAGCAGTACTTC. Amino acids: CASSWSYYEQYF. The complete variable domain, with remaining parts taken from reference TRBV2 and TRBJ2-7, reads EPEVTQTPSHQVTQMGQEVILRCVPISNHLYFYWYRQILGQKVEFLVSFYNNEISEKSEIFDDQFSVERPDGSNFTLKIRSTKLEDSAMYFCASSWSYYEQYFGPGTRLTVT.